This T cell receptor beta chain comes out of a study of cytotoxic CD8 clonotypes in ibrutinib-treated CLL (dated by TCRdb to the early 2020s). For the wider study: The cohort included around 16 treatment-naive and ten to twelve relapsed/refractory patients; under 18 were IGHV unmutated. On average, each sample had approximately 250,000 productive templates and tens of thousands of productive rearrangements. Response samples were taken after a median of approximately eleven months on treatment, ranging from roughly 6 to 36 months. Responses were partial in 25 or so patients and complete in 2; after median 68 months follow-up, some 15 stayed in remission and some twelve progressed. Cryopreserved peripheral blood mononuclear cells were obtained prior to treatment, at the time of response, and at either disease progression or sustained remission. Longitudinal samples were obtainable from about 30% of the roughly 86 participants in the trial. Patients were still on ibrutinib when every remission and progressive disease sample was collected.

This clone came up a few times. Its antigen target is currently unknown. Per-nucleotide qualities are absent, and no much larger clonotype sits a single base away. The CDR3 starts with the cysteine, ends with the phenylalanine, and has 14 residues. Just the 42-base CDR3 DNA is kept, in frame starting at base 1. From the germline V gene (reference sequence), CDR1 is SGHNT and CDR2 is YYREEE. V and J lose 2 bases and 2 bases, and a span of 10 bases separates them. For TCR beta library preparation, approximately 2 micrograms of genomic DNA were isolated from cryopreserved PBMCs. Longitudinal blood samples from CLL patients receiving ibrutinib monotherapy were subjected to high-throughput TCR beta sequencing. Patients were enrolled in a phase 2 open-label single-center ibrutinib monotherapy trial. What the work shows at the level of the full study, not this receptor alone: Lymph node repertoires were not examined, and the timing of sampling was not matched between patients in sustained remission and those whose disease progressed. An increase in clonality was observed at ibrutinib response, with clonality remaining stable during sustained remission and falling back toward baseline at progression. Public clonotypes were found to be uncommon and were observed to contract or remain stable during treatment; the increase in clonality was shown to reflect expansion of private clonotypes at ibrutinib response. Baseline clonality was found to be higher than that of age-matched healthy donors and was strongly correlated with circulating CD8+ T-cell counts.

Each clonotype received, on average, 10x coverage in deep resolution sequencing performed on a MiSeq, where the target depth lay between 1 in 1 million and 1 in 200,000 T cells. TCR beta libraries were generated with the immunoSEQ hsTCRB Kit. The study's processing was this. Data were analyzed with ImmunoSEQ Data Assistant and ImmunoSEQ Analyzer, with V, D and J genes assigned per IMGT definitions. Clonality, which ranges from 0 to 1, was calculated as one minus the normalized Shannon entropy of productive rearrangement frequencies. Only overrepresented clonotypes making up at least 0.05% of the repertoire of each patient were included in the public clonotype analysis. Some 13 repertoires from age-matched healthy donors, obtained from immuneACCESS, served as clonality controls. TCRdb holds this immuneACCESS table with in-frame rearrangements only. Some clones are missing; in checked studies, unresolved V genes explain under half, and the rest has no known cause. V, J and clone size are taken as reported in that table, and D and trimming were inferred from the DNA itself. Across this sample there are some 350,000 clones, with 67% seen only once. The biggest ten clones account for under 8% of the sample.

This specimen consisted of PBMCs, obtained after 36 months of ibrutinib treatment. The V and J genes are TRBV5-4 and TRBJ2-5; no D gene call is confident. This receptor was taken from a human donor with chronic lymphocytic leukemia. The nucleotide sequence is TGTGCCAGCAGCTTCACAGCTTTACAAGAGACCCAGTACTTC. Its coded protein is CASSFTALQETQYF.